This T cell receptor beta chain was documented in a study of blood T cell repertoires in COVID-19. Study-wide background: The United States, Italy and Spain supplied acute and convalescent COVID-19 samples. PBMCs, B-cell-depleted T cells, or T cells provided the cDNA or gDNA that made up the material.

Per germline, CDR1 MNHEY and CDR2 SMNVEV (reference sequence). V gave up 4 bases and J gave up 7 bases, with 16 bases separating them. There are 15 residues in the CDR3. Per the original data handling: Reference gene primer amplification yielded estimated nucleated cell counts. The method was immunoSEQ multiplex PCR; TCRdb's version includes in-frame clones alone and lacks a portion of them. That table furnishes V, J and clone size, whereas the DNA furnished D and trimming. The sample lists 30,000 to 35,000 clones, approximately 78% occurring once. Sequencing input: peripheral blood. The chain combines TRBV27 with TRBJ2-2; D gene unclear. The clonotype originates from a man aged 80 or over with active or convalescent COVID-19. The CDR3: CASSSSRNYVGELFF. The CDR3 region has the DNA TGTGCCAGCAGTTCATCCAGGAATTATGTCGGGGAGCTGTTTTTT.